This T cell receptor (beta chain) was captured by sequencing in a study of T-cell memory formation after mild COVID-19. Study results and caveats: Contracting CD4+ clones lay largely in CM and EM, with CD8+ ones residing in EMRA.

This clonotype was seen only a few times. Its antigen remains unidentified. CDR1 SEHNR and CDR2 FQNEAQ come from the germline V gene (reference sequence). This CDR3 is 12 amino acids long. Trimming removed 2 bases at V and 5 bases at J, with 6 bases between. TCR alpha and TCR beta cDNA libraries carrying sample barcodes and UMIs were produced by 5'RACE using constant-segment primers. TCRdb passed the 5' RACE reads through MiXCR, listing each CDR3 protein once. The table includes a few hundred thousand distinct CDR3 sequences, approximately 22% detected once. The chain carries TRBV7-9 and TRBJ2-5; no reliable D call. The source of this sequence is a man aged 18 to 29 who had mild COVID-19 (a few samples of this study predate the infection). Cell type and time point are not known. Input material: PBMCs or a T cell subset sorted from them (not recorded which). CDR3 residues: CASSLWVETQYF. The CDR3 nucleotides read TGTGCCAGCAGCTTATGGGTTGAGACCCAGTACTTC.